A single sample gave rise to the 7 T cell receptor beta chains below, sequenced in a study of PD-L1 blockade in urothelial cancer. Time point noted: pretreatment peripheral blood. Libraries were prepared by immunoSEQ multiplex PCR; TCRdb keeps only in-frame clonotypes and omits some of them. Here the sample spans roughly 95,000 clones, about nine tenths being singletons. The sequencing used PBMCs, collected around atezolizumab (anti-PD-L1) treatment. All receptors derive from a man aged 60 to 69 with urothelial cancer.

The chain recombines TRBV10-2 with TRBJ1-1; D not resolved. Per the germline V gene, CDR1 is WSHSY and CDR2 is SAAADI. V was cut by 3 bases and J by 11 bases, with 13 bases left in between. This CDR3 spans 12 amino acids. The chain's CDR3 is CASSDGASGAFF. The CDR3 DNA reads TGCGCCAGCAGTGATGGAGCGTCGGGGGCTTTCTTT.

This clone showed up just once. The chain carries TRBV7-6 and TRBJ2-7; the match to TRBD1 covers 7 bases. Germline V CDR1 and CDR2: SGHVS, FNYEAQ. J lost 5 bases, V lost 0 bases, and 10 bases had no gene match. The CDR3 is 16 residues long. For the CDR3, the DNA is TGTGCCAGCAGCTTAGCGCTAACAGGGGTCGACCACGAGCAGTACTTC. This sequence encodes CASSLALTGVDHEQYF.

There are a few counts of this clone. The chain has TRBV5-1 and TRBJ2-1; 15 bases align to TRBD2. The CDR3 covers 16 residues. V shed 4 bases, J shed 8 bases, and the junction held 7 bases outside the gene matches. Germline V gene data show CDR1 as SGHRS and CDR2 as YFSETQ. The CDR3 region has the DNA TGCGCCAGCAGCCCATGGACTAGCGGGAGGGTCGATGAGCAGTTCTTC. Translating it yields CASSPWTSGRVDEQFF.

The chain couples TRBV28 to TRBJ1-2, with 11 bases identical to TRBD1. CDR3 size: 15 residues. Germline CDR1 reads MDHEN; CDR2 reads SYDVKM. The ends lost 6 bases at V and 2 bases at J; junction bases unmatched: 5. CDR3 in DNA: TGTGCCAGCAGCACCCGGGACAGGGGGAACTATGGCTACACCTTC. As protein: CASSTRDRGNYGYTF.

Only one count was recorded for this clone. The chain joins TRBV5-4 to TRBJ2-7; weak D call: TRBD2 (5 bases). The CDR3 length is 15 residues. The germline V and J ends were trimmed by 2 bases and 2 bases, with 14 bases remaining between them. Germline lookup yields CDR1 SGHNT and CDR2 YYREEE (reference sequence). CDR3 loop: CASSFVSVTTYEQYF. The CDR3 bases are TGTGCCAGCAGCTTTGTTAGCGTAACAACCTACGAGCAGTACTTC.

The J gene is TRBJ2-1, the V gene TRBV5-1; the match to TRBD2 covers 11 bases. V lost 2 bases, J lost 5 bases, and 9 bases stayed unmatched. Germline loops: CDR1 SGHRS, CDR2 YFSETQ. The CDR3 covers 17 residues. CDR3 DNA sequence: TGCGCCAGCAGCTTAGGCCCCCCGGGACTAGCGGACAATGAGCAGTTCTTC. Its translation: CASSLGPPGLADNEQFF.

This clone appeared once. The chain links TRBV19 to TRBJ1-5; the D gene is possibly TRBD1 (6 bases). Trimming left V 5 bases short and J 3 bases short, with 14 bases between. Per the germline V gene, CDR1 is LNHDA and CDR2 is SQIVND (reference sequence). CDR3 length equals 15 residues. The CDR3 spells CASSPKDRNNQPQHF. The CDR3 nucleotides are TGTGCCAGTAGTCCAAAGGACAGAAACAATCAGCCCCAGCATTTT. Combining the CDR3 with reference TRBV19 and TRBJ1-5 gives the whole variable domain DGGITQSPKYLFRKEGQNVTLSCEQNLNHDAMYWYRQDPGQGLRLIYYSQIVNDFQKGDIAEGYSVSREKKESFPLTVTSAQKNPTAFYLCASSPKDRNNQPQHFGDGTRLSIL.